One T cell receptor (beta chain) is described in this entry. This record belongs to a study of Ad26.COV2.S vaccination and SARS-CoV-2 variants. Study-level background: Dosing was one shot or two shots 56 days apart.

Specified treatment: around 19 received Ad26.COV2.S at low or high dose, single or two shots; 5 received placebo; per-sample allocation not given. The investigators took samples on day 63 after the first vaccine or placebo injection. Libraries were prepared by immunoSEQ multiplex PCR; TCRdb keeps only in-frame clonotypes and omits some of them. The sample shows 440,000 or so clones, about nine tenths of them seen only once. V shed 8 bases, J shed 3 bases, and the junction held 12 bases outside the gene matches. Germline V gene lookup returns CDR1 LNHDA and CDR2 SQIVND (reference sequence). The CDR3 is 15 residues long.

This specimen consisted of peripheral blood, obtained in a trial of Ad26.COV2.S vaccine versus placebo. The V and J genes are TRBV19 and TRBJ1-2, with 7 bases matching TRBD1. This clonotype originated in a person between 18 and 60 years old who received the Ad26.COV2.S COVID-19 vaccine or a placebo. The CDR3, as DNA: TGTGCCAGTGGGGACAGTCGGTCGGGGTACTATGGCTACACCTTC. It yields the protein CASGDSRSGYYGYTF. Full variable domain (rest looked up from reference TRBV19 and TRBJ1-2): DGGITQSPKYLFRKEGQNVTLSCEQNLNHDAMYWYRQDPGQGLRLIYYSQIVNDFQKGDIAEGYSVSREKKESFPLTVTSAQKNPTAFYLCASGDSRSGYYGYTFGSGTRLTVV.